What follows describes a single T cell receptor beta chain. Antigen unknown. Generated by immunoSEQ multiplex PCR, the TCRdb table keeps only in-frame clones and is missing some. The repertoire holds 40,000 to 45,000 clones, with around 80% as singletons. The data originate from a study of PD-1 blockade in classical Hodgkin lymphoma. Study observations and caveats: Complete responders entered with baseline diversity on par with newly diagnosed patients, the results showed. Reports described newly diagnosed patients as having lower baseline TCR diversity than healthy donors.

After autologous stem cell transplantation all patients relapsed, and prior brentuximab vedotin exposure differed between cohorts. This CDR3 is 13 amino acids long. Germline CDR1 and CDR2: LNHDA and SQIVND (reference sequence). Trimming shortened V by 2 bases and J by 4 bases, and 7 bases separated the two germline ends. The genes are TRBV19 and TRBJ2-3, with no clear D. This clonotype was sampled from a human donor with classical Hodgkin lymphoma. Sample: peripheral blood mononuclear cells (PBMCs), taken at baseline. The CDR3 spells CASSINPADTQYF. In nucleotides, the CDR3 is TGTGCCAGTAGTATAAACCCCGCAGATACGCAGTATTTT.